These T cell receptor beta chains were read from a single sample in a study of blood T cells in healthy people across ages. TCRdb redid the calling of the 5' RACE reads with MiXCR, one entry per CDR3 protein. The top ten clones hold roughly 7.9% of a sample with around 1,500,000 distinct CDR3 sequences, roughly 40% of them seen once. Sequenced: blood. These receptors all come from a woman under 30 in good health. Both conserved end residues are part of each CDR3. D genes are given only for firm matches. Where a row states a size, it is once, few, many or the class of an expanded clone; other rows omit it.

>TRBD1|TRBV28|TRBJ1-2|few
TGTGCCAGCAGACGGGACAGCGGAAACTATGGCTACACCTTC
CASRRDSGNYGYTF
>NA|TRBV4-2|TRBJ2-7|NA
TGTGCCAGCAGCCAAGACCGGCAGCGGCCCTACGAGCAGTACTTC
CASSQDRQRPYEQYF
>NA|TRBV5-1|TRBJ2-5|NA
TGCGCCACCGGGATTGGAGGGATCCAAGAGACCCAGTACTTC
CATGIGGIQETQYF
>TRBD1|TRBV6-5|TRBJ2-7|NA
TGTGCCAGCAGTTACGGGACAGGGTCCAAGCAGTACTTC
CASSYGTGSKQYF
>TRBD1|TRBV20-1|TRBJ2-2|NA
TGCAGTGCTAGAGGTTGGGGACAGAGTGTATACGGGGAGCTGTTTTTT
CSARGWGQSVYGELFF
>TRBD1|TRBV6-1|TRBJ2-3|NA
TGTGCCAGCAGTCAAATCCCGGGACAGGGGGCAGATACGCAGTATTTT
CASSQIPGQGADTQYF
>TRBD2|TRBV14|TRBJ2-7|few
TGTGCCAGCAGCCAAATAGCGGGGGTCTACGAGCAGTACTTC
CASSQIAGVYEQYF
>TRBD2|TRBV28|TRBJ2-1|few
TGTGCCAGCAGTTACCCTAGCGGGGGGTATGAGCAGTTCTTC
CASSYPSGGYEQFF
>NA|TRBV6-5|TRBJ2-5|once
TGTGCCAGCAGTTACTTAGGAGGGGGAGAGACCCAGTACTTC
CASSYLGGGETQYF
>TRBD2|TRBV12-3/TRBV12-4|TRBJ2-1|NA
TGTGCCAGCAGTTTAAGTCAACTAGCGGGACCCCAGTTCTTC
CASSLSQLAGPQFF
>NA|TRBV20-1|TRBJ2-1|NA
TGCAGTGCTTCCTCAAGAGGCCCGGCGCAGTTCTTC
CSASSRGPAQFF
>NA|TRBV10-3|TRBJ2-4|few
TGTGCCATCAGTGATGAAGCGGGAGCCAAAAACATTCAGTACTTC
CAISDEAGAKNIQYF
>NA|TRBV7-2|TRBJ1-1|NA
TGTGCCAGCAGCTCGGAGGGGGGGTTGAACACTGAAGCTTTCTTT
CASSSEGGLNTEAFF
>NA|TRBV20-1|TRBJ2-2|few
TGCAGTGCTAGTGGTAGGAGCGGCAACACCGGGGAGCTGTTTTTT
CSASGRSGNTGELFF
>TRBD2|TRBV7-2|TRBJ2-3|NA
TGTGCCAGCAGCCGAGCGGGATACACAGATACGCAGTATTTT
CASSRAGYTDTQYF
>NA|TRBV6-2/TRBV6-3|TRBJ2-1|NA
TGTGCCAGCAGTTACTCGATGGCGGATGAGCAGTTCTTC
CASSYSMADEQFF
>NA|TRBV5-5|TRBJ2-3|few
TGTGCCAGCAGCAGGGAGGACAGCCTCGCGGATACGCAGTATTTT
CASSREDSLADTQYF
>NA|TRBV27|TRBJ1-1|NA
TGTGCCAGCAGTTCCAACAGGGTACCTGAAGCTTTCTTT
CASSSNRVPEAFF
>NA|TRBV4-1|TRBJ2-7|few
TGCGCCAGCAGCCAACATCCAAACTCCTACGAGCAGTACTTC
CASSQHPNSYEQYF
>NA|TRBV15|TRBJ1-4|NA
TGTGCCACCAGCAGGGAGGGGGTAACTAATGAAAAACTGTTTTTT
CATSREGVTNEKLFF
>NA|TRBV28|TRBJ1-4|NA
TGTGCCAGCAGTTCCGGGGGCGCACGGGCGGTTAGGTTTTTT
CASSSGGARAVRFF
>NA|TRBV27|TRBJ1-1|NA
TGTGCCAGCAGTTTACAGCGGGGGTCGAACACTGAAGCTTTCTTT
CASSLQRGSNTEAFF
>TRBD1|TRBV20-1|TRBJ1-5|NA
TGCAGTGCTAGAGCGACCGGGGGACAGGGGAAAGGCAATCAGCCCCAGCATTTT
CSARATGGQGKGNQPQHF
>NA|TRBV28|TRBJ2-7|many
TGTGCCAGCAGTTTATTAGGGCAGAACTACGAGCAGTACTTC
CASSLLGQNYEQYF
>NA|TRBV12-3/TRBV12-4|TRBJ1-1|NA
TGTGCCAGCGGAACGGGTGGTTGGGGAGCGAACACTGAAGCTTTCTTT
CASGTGGWGANTEAFF
>NA|TRBV7-3|TRBJ1-2|NA
TGTGCCAGCAGCTTAGGTTCAGGTAGAGGCTACACCTTC
CASSLGSGRGYTF
>NA|TRBV20-1|TRBJ2-7|few
TGCAGTGCTACGACACCATACGAGCAGTACTTC
CSATTPYEQYF
>NA|TRBV7-2|TRBJ2-1|NA
TGTGCCAGCAGCTTAACGAGGAGCTCCAATGAGCAGTTCTTC
CASSLTRSSNEQFF
>NA|TRBV29-1|TRBJ1-2|few
TGCAGCGTTTTGGACAGTCACTTCTATGGCTACACCTTC
CSVLDSHFYGYTF
>NA|TRBV12-3/TRBV12-4|TRBJ2-2|NA
TGTGCCAGCAGTTTTTCGGGGCAGGGGTCATCCGGGGAGCTGTTTTTT
CASSFSGQGSSGELFF
>NA|TRBV11-2|TRBJ2-3|few
TGTGCCAGCAGCTTAGGCGCTAGCAGTTACACAGATACGCAGTATTTT
CASSLGASSYTDTQYF
>NA|TRBV5-5|TRBJ1-1|NA
TGTGCCAGCAGCTTGGAGACTCGATGGTCCCTGAACACTGAAGCTTTCTTT
CASSLETRWSLNTEAFF
>NA|TRBV28|TRBJ1-1|NA
TGTGCCAGCAGCCGTGGGAGAGTCATGAACACTGAAGCTTTCTTT
CASSRGRVMNTEAFF
>TRBD2|TRBV6-1|TRBJ2-2|NA
TGTGCCAGCAGCCCCATGAGACTAGCGGGAGCCACCGGGGAGCTGTATTTT
CASSPMRLAGATGELYF
>NA|TRBV12-3/TRBV12-4|TRBJ2-5|once
TGTGCCAGCAGTGCCATCATGGGAGAGACCCAGTACTTC
CASSAIMGETQYF
>NA|TRBV21-1|TRBJ2-3|few
TGTGCCAGCACAGCGGGAGGGCTAGATACGCAGTATTTT
CASTAGGLDTQYF
>NA|TRBV6-5|TRBJ2-1|NA
TGTGCCAGCAGTTCACGACCAAGCTCCTACAATGAGCAGTTCTTC
CASSSRPSSYNEQFF
>NA|TRBV7-9|TRBJ2-1|NA
TGTGCCAGCACCATCTACAATGAGCAGTTCTTC
CASTIYNEQFF
>NA|TRBV20-1|TRBJ2-7|NA
TGCAGTGCTTGGACAGCCCCCTACGAGCAGTACTTC
CSAWTAPYEQYF